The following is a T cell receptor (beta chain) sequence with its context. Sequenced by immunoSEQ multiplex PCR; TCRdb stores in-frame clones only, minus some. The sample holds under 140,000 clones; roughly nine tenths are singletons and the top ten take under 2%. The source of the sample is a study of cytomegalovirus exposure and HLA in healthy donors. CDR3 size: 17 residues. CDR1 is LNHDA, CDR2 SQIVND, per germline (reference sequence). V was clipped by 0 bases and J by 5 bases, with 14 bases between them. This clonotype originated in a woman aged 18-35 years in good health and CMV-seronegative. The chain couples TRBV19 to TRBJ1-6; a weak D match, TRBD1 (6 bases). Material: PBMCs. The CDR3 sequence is CASSIDLVGDNNSPLHF. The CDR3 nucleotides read TGTGCCAGTAGTATAGATCTAGTTGGGGACAATAATTCACCCCTCCACTTT.